These 20 T cell receptor beta chains originate from one sample sequenced in a study of cytomegalovirus exposure and HLA in healthy donors. Primers: 60 Vbeta forward and 13 Jbeta reverse. Using immunoSEQ multiplex PCR, the repertoire was profiled, and TCRdb retains in-frame clones only, with some absent. Of around 120,000 clones in the sample, roughly four fifths are singletons; the top ten hold about 3.3%. Specimen: PBMCs. These receptors came from a woman aged 30 to 39 in good health and CMV-seropositive.

The chain combines TRBV7-6 with TRBJ1-6; weak D call: TRBD1 (6 bases). The CDR3 loop spans 14 amino acids. The germline V and J ends were trimmed by 8 bases and 5 bases, with 13 bases remaining between them. Germline values: CDR1 SGHVS, CDR2 FNYEAQ. The CDR3 loop reads CASGAGTNNSPLHF. The DNA for the CDR3 is TGTGCCAGCGGCGCCGGGACAAATAATTCACCCCTCCACTTT.

This chain connects TRBV4-2 to TRBJ1-6, with D possibly being TRBD1 (5 bases). The V and J ends lost 0 bases and 9 bases respectively, with 12 bases between them. The CDR3 contains 15 residues. Germline lookup yields CDR1 LGHNA and CDR2 YNFKEQ. DNA for the CDR3: TGTGCCAGCAGCCAAGACCAGGGAATCCTTTCACCCCTCCACTTT. Residues: CASSQDQGILSPLHF.

CDR3 nucleotides: TGCGCCAGCGGAACGGGCTATGGCTACACCTTC. Translating it yields CASGTGYGYTF. This chain uses TRBV5-1 with TRBJ1-2; D unclear. The V end was cut by 7 bases, the J end by 4 bases, with 8 bases between. In germline, CDR1 is SGHRS, CDR2 YFSETQ. The CDR3 spans 11 residues.

This rearrangement joins TRBV29-1 to TRBJ2-4; TRBD2 matches at 8 bases. V trimming: 3 bases; J trimming: 0 bases; junction bases outside the gene matches: 1. CDR1 and CDR2 (germline): SQVTM, ANQGSEA. This CDR3 has 14 residues. The CDR3 protein is CSVDGGEAKNIQYF. The DNA of the CDR3 is TGCAGCGTTGACGGGGGGGAAGCCAAAAACATTCAGTACTTC.

V and J are TRBV7-3 and TRBJ2-3, with D perhaps TRBD2 (7 bases). Germline assignment: CDR1 SGHTA and CDR2 FQGTGA. The length of the CDR3 is 17 residues. V was trimmed by 2 bases and J by 1 base, leaving 16 bases between them. CDR3 in DNA: TGTGCCAGCAGCTTAGGCGGGGGCGGGCCTGGCACAGATACGCAGTATTTT. Its protein product is CASSLGGGGPGTDTQYF.

V usage is TRBV18 and J usage is TRBJ1-1, with D maybe TRBD1 (5 bases). V was cut by 3 bases and J by 3 bases, with 14 bases left in between. Germline V lookup: CDR1 KGHSH, CDR2 LQKENI. This CDR3 is 15 amino acids long. CDR3: CASSPSGGSDTEAFF. The CDR3 nucleotides are TGTGCCAGCTCACCTTCGGGGGGATCCGACACTGAAGCTTTCTTT.

The CDR3 region is CASSPPGQGAYEQFF. The DNA of the CDR3 is TGTGCCAGCTCACCACCGGGACAGGGGGCGTATGAGCAGTTCTTC. This chain uses TRBV18 with TRBJ2-1; 12 positions match TRBD1. This CDR3 contains 15 residues. The V gene's germline CDR1 is KGHSH and CDR2 LQKENI. Germline trimming cut 0 bases from V and 8 bases from J; bases unmatched to any gene: 2. The entire variable domain, with the rest obtained from reference TRBV18 and TRBJ2-1, is as follows: NAGVMQNPRHLVRRRGQEARLRCSPMKGHSHVYWYRQLPEEGLKFMVYLQKENIIDESGMPKERFSAEFPKEGPSILRIQQVVRGDSAAYFCASSPPGQGAYEQFFGPGTRLTVL.

CDR3 sequence reads: CASNPGGISGNTIYF. CDR3 nucleotide sequence: TGTGCCAGCAACCCGGGAGGGATCTCTGGAAACACCATATATTTT. This sequence joins TRBV7-9 and TRBJ1-3; D ambiguous. CDR1 and CDR2 from the germline V gene are SEHNR and FQNEAQ (reference sequence). This CDR3 contains 15 residues. Trimming cost V 7 bases and J 0 bases, with 13 bases left between them.

To note about this clone: The same CDR3 is also encoded by other DNA sequences in this sample. The chain is built from TRBV7-9 and TRBJ1-1; D unclear. The germline V gene encodes CDR1 SEHNR and CDR2 FQNEAQ (reference sequence). The CDR3 spans 12 residues. The V gene lost 2 bases and the J gene lost 4 bases, with 5 bases spanning the gap. The CDR3, as DNA: TGTGCCAGCAGCTTATTGAGCACTGAAGCTTTCTTT. It is translated as CASSLLSTEAFF.

V usage is TRBV7-9 and J usage is TRBJ2-4; perhaps TRBD1 as D (6 bases). There are 14 residues in the CDR3. Trimming pared 4 bases from V and 7 bases from J, leaving 14 bases between. The germline V gene encodes CDR1 SEHNR and CDR2 FQNEAQ (reference sequence). The CDR3 is CASSSYPTGNIQYF. The DNA of the CDR3 is TGTGCCAGCAGCTCGTACCCCACAGGGAACATTCAGTACTTC.

The chain has TRBV7-9 and TRBJ2-7, with D possibly matching TRBD2 (7 bases). The germline CDR1 and CDR2 sequences are SEHNR and FQNEAQ (reference sequence). V was pared by 5 bases and J by 4 bases, with 18 bases between. The CDR3 is made up of 15 amino acids. The CDR3 here is CASSTGQWGGYEQYF. The CDR3, as DNA: TGTGCCAGCAGCACCGGACAGTGGGGGGGGTACGAGCAGTACTTC.

The V call is TRBV7-6, the J call TRBJ2-3, with TRBD2 identical over 10 bases. The CDR3 spans 17 residues. Unmatched junction bases numbered 4, after V lost 1 base and J lost 0 bases. Germline CDR1 reads SGHVS; CDR2 reads FNYEAQ. In DNA form, the CDR3 reads TGTGCCAGCAGCTTAGGACTAGCGGGTTCCAGCACAGATACGCAGTATTTT. Translation gives CASSLGLAGSSTDTQYF.

This clone has only a few counts. This chain links TRBV27 with TRBJ1-4; D not resolved. Trimming removed 3 bases at V and 7 bases at J, with 12 bases between. Germline assignment: CDR1 MNHEY and CDR2 SMNVEV (reference sequence). The CDR3 extends over 14 amino acids. CDR3: CASSLDSYGEKLFF. In DNA form, the CDR3 reads TGTGCCAGCAGTTTGGACTCCTACGGTGAAAAACTGTTTTTT.

The chain employs TRBV19 and TRBJ1-5, with TRBD1 matching 10 bases. This CDR3 spans 17 amino acids. Germline CDR1 LNHDA, CDR2 SQIVND (reference sequence). The trim removed 4 bases at V and 2 bases at J, leaving 8 bases unmatched. The DNA of the CDR3 is TGTGCCAGTAGTACCGGGACAGGGGATGCGGGCAATCAGCCCCAGCATTTT. Protein: CASSTGTGDAGNQPQHF.

The chain recombines TRBV10-3 with TRBJ2-7; 9 bases align to TRBD1. This CDR3 is 18 amino acids long. Germline V CDR1 and CDR2: ENHRY, SYGVKD. V was clipped by 4 bases and J by 2 bases; unmatched bases: 15. CDR3 bases: TGTGCCATCAGTGGCTCGACTCTCGGGGACAGGGATGCCTACGAGCAGTACTTC. Translating it yields CAISGSTLGDRDAYEQYF.

This rearrangement joins TRBV11-2 to TRBJ2-5; 9 bases are shared with TRBD2. The V segment lost 5 bases and the J segment 2 bases; nucleotides outside the gene matches: 12. Looked up from germline, CDR1 is SGHAT and CDR2 is FQNNGV. CDR3 length equals 17 residues. CDR3 nucleotides: TGTGCCAGCAGCCCAGCGGGTCTAGCGGGGTTACAAGAGACCCAGTACTTC. It yields the protein CASSPAGLAGLQETQYF.

The chain employs TRBV6-5 and TRBJ2-2, with D possibly TRBD2 on 6 matching bases. Trimming removed 5 bases from V and 5 bases from J, with 12 bases in between. This CDR3 is 14 amino acids long. CDR1 is MNHEY, CDR2 SVGAGI, per germline. CDR3 in amino acids: CASSAGYGTGELFF. The CDR3 nucleotides read TGTGCCAGCAGTGCGGGGTACGGTACCGGGGAGCTGTTTTTT.

This chain joins TRBV7-6 and TRBJ1-1; no firm D call. The V gene lost 2 bases and the J gene lost 4 bases, with 11 bases spanning the gap. In germline, CDR1 is SGHVS, CDR2 FNYEAQ. The CDR3 has 14 amino acids. The CDR3 DNA sequence: TGTGCCAGCAGCTTAAGTCCCCCGGGCACTGAAGCTTTCTTT. Its translation: CASSLSPPGTEAFF.

The rearrangement links TRBV21-1 to TRBJ2-5; the tabulated D call, TRBD1, remains unverified against the DNA. TRBV21-1 represents a pseudogene. CDR3 length equals 19 residues. The CDR3 loop is CASSKGHLRDRGLKETQYF. The CDR3 coding sequence is TGTGCCAGCAGCAAAGGCCATCTCCGGGACAGGGGCTTAAAAGAGACCCAGTACTTC.

This clone has a handful of counts. The gene calls are TRBV5-4 and TRBJ1-2; the match to TRBD1 covers 9 bases. The V gene end was trimmed by 3 bases and the J gene end by 4 bases; junction bases not matched to a gene: 7. Germline V gives CDR1 SGHNT, CDR2 YYREEE (reference sequence). The CDR3 is made up of 15 amino acids. The CDR3 region has the DNA TGTGCCAGCAGCTCCGGGACAGGGTCCTCCTATGGCTACACCTTC. It codes for CASSSGTGSSYGYTF.